This T cell receptor (beta chain) was recovered during a study of blood T cell repertoires in COVID-19 (dated by TCRdb to the early 2020s). Turning to the overall study: Samples from collaborators originated in the United States, Italy and Spain and spanned both the acute and convalescent phases of COVID-19. The material from the prospective study consisted of cDNA or gDNA derived from T cells, B-cell-depleted T cells, or PBMCs. Subjects who had been exposed to COVID-19, were actively infected with it, or had recovered from it provided the deeply sampled blood TCRbeta repertoires that made up the dataset. The repertoires were made available in a free public database intended to serve as a resource for research on the immune response to SARS-CoV-2. The samples were drawn from the first 160 participants of the ongoing ImmuneRACE study and from roughly 1,300 subjects provided by 6 global collaborators. The sample metadata nearly always contained a de-identified subject ID, COVID-19 status, age in years and sex. Where available, HLA class I and class II types were obtained from metadata supplied by the sample provider rather than from assay-based typing.

Beyond this particular receptor, the publication reports: How much clinical and demographic metadata was included differed by source and by participant, and the metadata was provided uncurated.

This clone appeared once. What this receptor recognizes is not known. No base quality information exists; no much larger clone differs at one position. The immunoSEQ Assay, a bias-controlled multiplex PCR, was used to amplify TCRbeta CDR3 regions from genomic DNA. As for how the authors treated the data: Within the assay, amplification of reference gene primers was used to estimate how many nucleated cells each sample contained. Sequence reads were collapsed and filtered to measure the absolute abundance of every unique TCRbeta CDR3 rearrangement. For each sample, productive Simpson clonality was calculated as the square root of Simpson's diversity index across productive rearrangements. TCRdb provides this immuneACCESS table in a form limited to in-frame rearrangements. Some clones are lacking; in checked studies, under half of them reflect an unresolved V gene, and why the rest are absent is not known. The V and J calls and the clone size are those of that table, but D and trimming were determined from the DNA. Present in this sample are some 300,000 clones, just under 90% of which were seen just once. The ten top clones hold 2.5% to 3.5% of the sample.

Enrolling through a virtual design, the prospective study's participants ranged in age from roughly 18 to 89 years and lived across around 25 United States geographic areas. To assign participants to cohorts, the prospective study relied on clinical history that participants themselves reported in a screening survey and a study questionnaire. Exposed participants had been in contact, within 2 weeks of entering the study, with a person who had a PCR-confirmed or clinician-diagnosed case of COVID-19. Each participant in the prospective study had whole blood, serum and a nasopharyngeal or oropharyngeal swab collected by mobile phlebotomists. Over an approximately two-month period, participants in the prospective study had the option of providing additional blood draws and questionnaires. Before DNA extraction, prospective study blood samples were shipped either frozen or at room temperature. CDR3 length: 12 amino acids, cysteine to phenylalanine. The entry retains the CDR3 DNA only, 36 bases that are in frame from base 1. The germline V end is reduced by 7 bases and the J end by 3 bases; junction bases left unmatched: 5. From a lookup of the germline V gene, CDR1 and CDR2 are SQVTM and ANQGSEA.

The TCR comes from a woman between 50 and 59 years old who had been exposed to COVID-19. The rearrangement joined TRBV29-1 to TRBJ2-5; 7 bases in between match TRBD1. Sequencing used PBMCs or T cells enriched from blood (not recorded which). The DNA reads as follows: TGCAGCGCCCTAGACAGGGAAGAGACCCAGTACTTC. It translates to CSALDREETQYF.